Each of the 2 T cell receptor beta chains below was sequenced from the same sample in a study of blood T cells in healthy people across ages. A J-beta primer mix and a sample-barcoded 5' primer were used in a second PCR of about 7 to 12 cycles. TCRdb recomputed calls from the 5' RACE reads with MiXCR, one row per CDR3 protein. The data contain about 1.8 million distinct CDR3 sequences, roughly 52% of them seen just once; the ten biggest clones take up about 2.1%. Sequencing was performed on blood. The receptors here all came from a woman aged 40 to 50 in good health.

This clonotype was detected a few times. This chain links TRBV27 with TRBJ1-2; tentative D call: TRBD1 (6 bases). The V end was cut by 8 bases, the J end by 8 bases, with 21 bases between. Germline V gives CDR1 MNHEY, CDR2 SMNVEV (reference sequence). This CDR3 has 14 residues. This CDR3 is CASATEGGTGGYTF. In DNA form, the CDR3 reads TGTGCCAGCGCTACCGAGGGGGGCACTGGCGGCTACACCTTC.

This sequence joins TRBV7-2 and TRBJ2-1; 8 bases line up with TRBD1. Trimming cost V 2 bases and J 9 bases; bases outside gene matches: 15. CDR1 and CDR2 (germline): SGHTA, FQGNSA. The CDR3 contains 17 residues. The CDR3 protein is CASSLPRPGTGMSEQFF. The DNA of the CDR3 is TGTGCCAGCAGCTTACCCCGTCCCGGGACAGGAATGAGTGAGCAGTTCTTC.